Listed below are T cell receptor beta chains from one sample, sequenced in a study of blood T cell repertoires in COVID-19. Generated by immunoSEQ multiplex PCR, the TCRdb table keeps only in-frame clones and is missing some. The sample holds about 29,000 clones, approximately 85% seen once. Sequencing was carried out using peripheral blood. The receptors were sampled from an elderly woman with COVID-19, enrolled during active disease. Both conserved end residues are part of each CDR3. The D gene is left open where the match is weak. Only part of the rows carry a size: once, few, many, or a class if the clone is expanded.

J gene	CDR3 length	clone size	V gene	D gene	CDR3 DNA	CDR3 protein
TRBJ2-1	15	-	TRBV5-4	TRBD1	TGTGCCAGCAGCTATCCGGGACAGTCCTACAATGAGCAGTTCTTC	CASSYPGQSYNEQFF
TRBJ1-4	17	-	TRBV24-1	-	TGTGCCACCAGTTACAGGGCCAGTAGTTCCAGAAATGAAAAACTGTTTTTT	CATSYRASSSRNEKLFF
TRBJ2-3	15	-	TRBV10-2	-	TGCGCCAGCAGTGAACGGAACGGAGGGACAGATACGCAGTATTTT	CASSERNGGTDTQYF
TRBJ2-3	13	-	TRBV6-4	TRBD2	TGTGCCAGCAGTGAGAGAGGGACTAGCGACCGGTATTTT	CASSERGTSDRYF
TRBJ2-1	15	-	TRBV7-2	-	TGTGCCAGCAGCCTGCAGGGAAGCTCCTACAATGAGCAGTTCTTC	CASSLQGSSYNEQFF
TRBJ2-5	19	-	TRBV3-1/TRBV3-2	TRBD2	TGTGCCAGCAGCAAGCAGGGGGTAGCGGGGGGCCTGGGGATGGAGACCCAGTACTTC	CASSKQGVAGGLGMETQYF
TRBJ1-4	14	-	TRBV2	-	TGTGCCAGCAGTGGCACAGGTTCTAATGAAAAACTGTTTTTT	CASSGTGSNEKLFF
TRBJ1-2	16	once	TRBV5-4	-	TGTGCCAGCAGCCTCGGACTCGCAGCGGGCCACTATGGCTACACCTTC	CASSLGLAAGHYGYTF
TRBJ1-1	12	-	TRBV6-4	-	TGTGCCAGCAGTGCCCGCAGGGGTGAAGCTTTCTTT	CASSARRGEAFF
TRBJ2-4	16	-	TRBV3-1/TRBV3-2	-	TGTGCCAGCAGCCTCCTCCTTGGCGGGGCAAGTGGAATTCAGTACTTC	CASSLLLGGASGIQYF
TRBJ1-6	16	few	TRBV6-6	-	TGTGCCAGCAGTACCCATCAGGGGCCGAATAATTCACCCCTCCACTTT	CASSTHQGPNNSPLHF
TRBJ2-7	15	-	TRBV2	-	TGTGCCAGCAGTACCGGGACACTGAGCTCCTACGAGCAGTACTTC	CASSTGTLSSYEQYF
TRBJ2-3	12	-	TRBV2	TRBD2	TGTGCCAGCAACCGAGCGGGGGGGCCATGGTATTTT	CASNRAGGPWYF
TRBJ2-3	17	-	TRBV7-8	-	TGTGCCAGCAGCTTGTTTTCCGGGCTAGCGAGCACAGATACGCAGTATTTT	CASSLFSGLASTDTQYF
TRBJ2-1	16	-	TRBV24-1	TRBD1	TGTGCCACCAGTGCTTCCCCAGGGGGCTCGGACAATGAGCAGTTCTTC	CATSASPGGSDNEQFF
TRBJ2-7	18	-	TRBV5-6	TRBD2	TGTGCCAGCAGTTTAGGGAGGGGCAGGTTGCTCTCCCCCTACGAGCAGTACTTC	CASSLGRGRLLSPYEQYF
TRBJ1-5	14	-	TRBV5-1	-	TGCGCCAGCAGCCCGACAGGAGGAAATCAGCCCCAGCATTTT	CASSPTGGNQPQHF
TRBJ2-2	13	-	TRBV25-1	TRBD1	TGTGCCACCTCAGAAAGGGGGCCCGGGGAGCTGTTTTTT	CATSERGPGELFF
TRBJ1-4	14	-	TRBV19	TRBD1	TGTGCCAGTAGTAGGGGGACAGGGAATGAAAAACTGTTTTTT	CASSRGTGNEKLFF
TRBJ2-1	15	-	TRBV6-6	-	TGTGCCAGCAGTTACTCGCGGACAGACTACAATGAGCAGTTCTTC	CASSYSRTDYNEQFF
TRBJ2-7	15	-	TRBV7-9	TRBD2	TGTGCCAGCAGCCGGTCGACTAGCGGGGGGTACGAGCAGTACTTC	CASSRSTSGGYEQYF
TRBJ2-7	15	few	TRBV14	TRBD1	TGTGCCAGCAGTTCAGGACAGGCCCTTTTCTACGAGCAGTACTTC	CASSSGQALFYEQYF
TRBJ1-5	17	-	TRBV15	TRBD1	TGTGCCACCAGCAGAGATCAAAACAGGGGCCGGAATCAGCCCCAGCATTTT	CATSRDQNRGRNQPQHF
TRBJ1-2	13	-	TRBV10-3	-	TGTGCCATCAGTGACCAGGGAAACAATGGCTACACCTTC	CAISDQGNNGYTF
TRBJ2-5	13	-	TRBV30	TRBD1	TGTGCCTGGAATACAGGGGGCGGTGAGACCCAGTACTTC	CAWNTGGGETQYF
TRBJ1-2	15	once	TRBV12-5	-	TGTGCTAGTGGTTTGGTGCAGGGTACAAGCTATGGCTACACCTTC	CASGLVQGTSYGYTF
TRBJ1-2	10	-	TRBV6-5	-	TGTGCCAGTTATAGATATGGCTACACCTTC	CASYRYGYTF
TRBJ1-1	15	-	TRBV11-2	-	TGTGCCAGCAGCTTATATCGTGGAGGTAACGCTGAAGCTTTCTTT	CASSLYRGGNAEAFF
TRBJ1-2	14	-	TRBV9	-	TGTGCCAGCAGCGTAGATCCCCTCGTGCAGTTCTACACCTTC	CASSVDPLVQFYTF
TRBJ2-5	14	few	TRBV9	-	TGTGCCAGCAGCGCTCGAGGAGGTCTCGAGACCCAGTACTTC	CASSARGGLETQYF
TRBJ1-2	13	-	TRBV19	-	TGTGCCAGTAGCCCTCGACTCATCTATGGCTACACCTTC	CASSPRLIYGYTF
TRBJ1-4	14	-	TRBV2	TRBD1	TGTGCCAGCACCCGGACAGGGACTAATGAAAAACTGTTTTTT	CASTRTGTNEKLFF
TRBJ2-3	19	-	TRBV9	TRBD2	TGTGCCAGCAGCGCGGGACTAGCGGTTTCCCTTCACCGCACAGATACGCAGTATTTT	CASSAGLAVSLHRTDTQYF
TRBJ1-2	12	-	TRBV30	-	TGTGCCTGGAACCCGCAGGGTTATGGCTACACCTTC	CAWNPQGYGYTF
TRBJ1-5	14	few	TRBV14	TRBD1	TGTGCCAGCAGCAGACAGGGGACATATCAGCCCCAGCATTTT	CASSRQGTYQPQHF